This T cell receptor beta chain was obtained from a study of CD8 T cells in Susac syndrome. Negative isolation was used for CD8+ and CD4+ T cells and FACS enrichment for TEMRA cells. V shed 6 bases, J shed 10 bases, and the junction held 13 bases outside the gene matches. Germline V gives CDR1 SQVTM, CDR2 ANQGSEA. The CDR3 is 15 amino acids. Reverse transcription used about 0.45 to 1 ug RNA and random hexamers. Across 54 Vbeta and 13 Jbeta, TCR beta CDR3 was amplified with immunoSEQ multiplex PCR. MiXCR was run by TCRdb on the immunoSEQ multiplex PCR reads, yielding one entry per CDR3 protein. The table has around 300,000 distinct CDR3 sequences, around nine tenths seen once.

The chain recombines TRBV29-1 with TRBJ2-1; 12 bases are a match to TRBD2. Source material: CD8+ T cells from PBMCs. This TCR was sampled from a human donor with multiple sclerosis. The CDR3 protein is CSVARTSGTGGEQFF. CDR3 DNA sequence: TGCAGCGTCGCTAGGACTAGCGGGACTGGGGGGGAGCAGTTCTTC.